This entry concerns a single T cell receptor (beta chain). The table came from immunoSEQ multiplex PCR; TCRdb's copy has only in-frame clones and leaves some out. The sample holds 8,800 or so clones, around 82% seen once. Germline CDR1 reads SNHLY; CDR2 reads FYNNEI. CDR3 size: 15 residues. V was pared by 5 bases and J by 2 bases, with 4 bases of the junction left unmatched. The sample comes from a study of immune evolution from preneoplasia to lung adenocarcinoma. This chain joins TRBV2 and TRBJ1-4; TRBD1 agrees at 8 bases. Sample: FFPE adjacent normal lung tissue. This clonotype was obtained from a person aged 70 to 85 with lung adenocarcinoma. CDR3 in DNA: TGTGCCAGCAGTCTTCAGGGGGCGACTAATGAAAAACTGTTTTTT. This gives the protein CASSLQGATNEKLFF.